The next 14 T cell receptor beta chains were all read from a single sample in a study of shared clonotypes between healthy human individuals. CD45RO-negative cells were positively selected for CCR7, leaving out terminally differentiated effector memory CD45RA+ cells. Sequencing was performed with immunoSEQ multiplex PCR; in TCRdb, only in-frame clones are kept and a portion is missing. There are hundreds of thousands of clones in the sample; approximately 96% occur only once, and 0.095% to 0.13% lies in the top ten. Input material: naive CD8+ T cells sorted from blood. These receptors all come from a woman aged 25 to 39 in good health.

This sequence joins TRBV5-6 and TRBJ2-7, with 7 bases matching TRBD1. The CDR3 has 14 residues. Trimming cost V 3 bases and J 0 bases; bases outside gene matches: 3. CDR1 is SGHDT and CDR2 is YYEEEE in the germline V gene. The CDR3 region is CASSSRQGSYEQYF. The CDR3 DNA follows: TGTGCCAGCAGCTCAAGACAGGGCTCCTACGAGCAGTACTTC. The full variable domain, completed using reference TRBV5-6 and TRBJ2-7, is DAGVTQSPTHLIKTRGQQVTLRCSPKSGHDTVSWYQQALGQGPQFIFQYYEEEERQRGNFPDRFSGHQFPNYSSELNVNALLLGDSALYLCASSSRQGSYEQYFGPGTRLTVT.

The chain has TRBV4-1 and TRBJ2-7; 7 bases are shared with TRBD1. Germline V gene data show CDR1 as MGHRA and CDR2 as YSYEKL. The CDR3 has 14 amino acids. Trimming at V came to 2 bases and at J to 5 bases, leaving 6 bases not matched to a gene. CDR3 amino acids: CASSQRQGSDEQYF. CDR3 coding DNA: TGCGCCAGCAGCCAACGACAGGGTTCGGACGAGCAGTACTTC.

The genes are TRBV9 and TRBJ2-2; D not resolved. CDR1 and CDR2 from the germline V gene are SGDLS and YYNGEE. V gave up 3 bases and J gave up 4 bases, with 7 bases separating them. There are 13 residues in the CDR3. The CDR3: CASSATATGELFF. Here the CDR3 DNA reads TGTGCCAGCAGCGCCACAGCCACCGGGGAGCTGTTTTTT.

In regard to this clone: Relative to the germline gene, one junction end is altered; a read error may explain this. This chain uses TRBV2 with TRBJ1-1, with 8 bases identical to TRBD1. The CDR3 totals 14 residues. The V gene's germline CDR1 is SNHLY and CDR2 FYNNEI. CDR3 nucleotides: TGTGCCAGCAGCTGGACAGGGATGAACACTAAAGCTTTCTTT. It encodes CASSWTGMNTKAFF. Using reference TRBV2 and TRBJ1-1 for the parts outside the CDR3, the full variable domain is EPEVTQTPSHQVTQMGQEVILRCVPISNHLYFYWYRQILGQKVEFLVSFYNNEISEKSEIFDDQFSVERPDGSNFTLKIRSTKLEDSAMYFCASSWTGMNTKAFFGQGTRLTVV.

V and J are TRBV2 and TRBJ2-3; 12 bases align to TRBD2. The CDR3 runs 19 residues. Germline assignment: CDR1 SNHLY and CDR2 FYNNEI. The V and J ends lost 3 bases and 4 bases, in that order; junction bases with no gene match: 14. CDR3 DNA sequence: TGTGCCAGCAGTGATCGGCTAGCGGGAGGGCCCGGGTATGCAGATACGCAGTATTTT. Translating it yields CASSDRLAGGPGYADTQYF.

The chain joins TRBV14 to TRBJ1-2; a weak D match, TRBD1 (5 bases). In germline, CDR1 is SGHDN, CDR2 FVKESK. With 3 bases removed from V and 5 bases from J, the gap between germline ends came to 10 bases. CDR3 length: 13 amino acids. In DNA form, the CDR3 reads TGTGCCAGCAGCCACGGGACGGAATATGGCTACACCTTC. Residues: CASSHGTEYGYTF.

The chain is built from TRBV27 and TRBJ2-7; D uncertain. The germline V gene has CDR1 MNHEY and CDR2 SMNVEV (reference sequence). Trimming took off 6 bases at V and 0 bases at J, with 12 bases between the two ends. CDR3 size: 14 residues. CDR3 in amino acids: CASRFQESSYEQYF. The CDR3 DNA follows: TGTGCCAGCAGGTTTCAGGAGAGCTCCTACGAGCAGTACTTC.

Details on this clone: Other DNA sequences from this sample encode an identical CDR3 as well. The chain combines TRBV11-2 with TRBJ2-3; D is undetermined. The V and J ends lost 2 bases and 6 bases respectively, with 6 bases between them. Germline V CDR1 and CDR2: SGHAT, FQNNGV. The CDR3 extends over 12 amino acids. CDR3 in amino acids: CASSLIPDTQYF. In nucleotides, the CDR3 is TGTGCCAGCAGCTTAATCCCTGATACGCAGTATTTT.

This clone has only one observation. The chain uses TRBV9 and TRBJ2-2, with D perhaps matching TRBD2 (5 bases). The CDR3 length is 12 residues. Germline CDR1 is SGDLS and CDR2 is YYNGEE. The V and J ends lost 1 base and 9 bases respectively, with 7 bases between them. CDR3 in amino acids: CASSVSSRELFF. CDR3 in DNA: TGTGCCAGCAGCGTATCTAGCCGGGAGCTGTTTTTT.

This chain connects TRBV6-1 to TRBJ2-1; unclear D gene. The CDR3 is 16 residues long. The germline V gene has CDR1 MNHNS and CDR2 SASEGT. Deletions cut 4 bases from V and 4 bases from J, with 17 bases between. In nucleotides, the CDR3 is TGTGCCAGCAGTGGGCTCCCCATGGGTGGGTACAATGAGCAGTTCTTC. It translates to CASSGLPMGGYNEQFF.

This chain links TRBV7-6 with TRBJ2-2; D unresolved. With 1 base removed from V and 0 bases from J, the gap between germline ends came to 6 bases. The CDR3 totals 15 residues. Germline V gene lookup returns CDR1 SGHVS and CDR2 FNYEAQ. CDR3 DNA: TGTGCCAGCAGCTTAGTAGGCCCGAACACCGGGGAGCTGTTTTTT. It codes for CASSLVGPNTGELFF.

With respect to this clone: The same CDR3 is also encoded by other DNA sequences in this sample. This chain joins TRBV27 and TRBJ2-5; 8 positions agree with TRBD2. Germline V lookup: CDR1 MNHEY, CDR2 SMNVEV (reference sequence). The CDR3 has 13 residues. The J segment lost 4 bases and the V segment lost 6 bases, leaving 4 bases of the junction unmatched. In DNA form, the CDR3 reads TGTGCCAGCAGCTCGGGGGGGCCAGAGACCCAGTACTTC. Encoded protein: CASSSGGPETQYF.

CDR3 residues: CASRRGGNQPQHF. CDR3 DNA: TGTGCCAGTAGAAGAGGGGGCAATCAGCCCCAGCATTTT. The chain has TRBV19 and TRBJ1-5, with a tentative D call TRBD1 (5 bases). The V end was cut by 6 bases, the J end by 2 bases, with 8 bases between. Germline V gene sequence: CDR1 LNHDA, CDR2 SQIVND (reference sequence). The CDR3 has 13 residues.

The chain carries TRBV9 and TRBJ2-2, with 10 nucleotides matching TRBD2. Germline V gene data show CDR1 as SGDLS and CDR2 as YYNGEE. There are 17 residues in the CDR3. V lost 0 bases to trimming and J lost 5 bases; unmatched junction nucleotides: 7. The CDR3 sequence: CASSVAGGLAWTGELFF. DNA of the CDR3: TGTGCCAGCAGCGTAGCCGGGGGACTAGCGTGGACCGGGGAGCTGTTTTTT.